Below are 20 T cell receptor beta chains sequenced from a single sample in a study of response to subunit inactivated influenza vaccine (dated by TCRdb to the late 2010s). The method behind the library was RT-PCR. Sequencing relied on an Illumina HiSeq 2500. Using fastp trimming at Q25 and MiXCR clonotype assembly, TCRdb reanalyzed the public sequencing data and kept in-frame beta chains. Rows matching on CDR3 protein sequence are summarized as one entry with the most common DNA and genes. The sample table contains roughly 650,000 distinct CDR3 sequences; only one count was recorded for about 14% of them. The ten largest clones take up approximately 7.6% of the sample. The sample was PBMCs from blood, taken 14 to 15 days before vaccination. Receptors originate from a man aged 45-65 years who received an inactivated influenza vaccine. Donor details come from another sample of the same person, matched by shared clones.

The chain joins TRBV6-2 or TRBV6-3 to TRBJ2-1, with 13 bases that match TRBD2. CDR3 size: 18 residues. Germline CDR1 MNHEY, CDR2 SVGEGT. V dropped 0 bases and J dropped 4; count of bases not matched to a gene: 6. Here the CDR3 reads CASSYSRWTSGSYNEQFF. The CDR3 bases are TGTGCCAGCAGTTACTCGCGTTGGACTAGCGGGAGTTACAATGAGCAGTTCTTC.

The CDR3 DNA reads as TGTGCCAGCAGCCAAGAAGGGGGCTGGAATTCACCCCTCCACTTT. It translates to CASSQEGGWNSPLHF. This sequence joins TRBV3-1 and TRBJ1-6; 7 nucleotides match TRBD1. There are 15 residues in the CDR3. In germline, CDR1 is LGHDT, CDR2 YNNKEL (reference sequence). V shed 0 bases and J 7 bases; nucleotides not matched to a gene: 3. The full variable domain, in which reference TRBV3-1 and TRBJ1-6 provide the parts outside the CDR3, is DTAVSQTPKYLVTQMGNDKSIKCEQNLGHDTMYWYKQDSKKFLKIMFSYNNKELIINETVPNRFSPKSPDKAHLNLHINSLELGDSAVYFCASSQEGGWNSPLHFGNGTRLTVT.

This clonotype has a handful of counts. The chain links TRBV12-3 or TRBV12-4 to TRBJ2-7; 9 bases are a match to TRBD2. The CDR3 is 13 amino acids. V dropped 7 bases and J dropped 4; count of bases not matched to a gene: 5. CDR3 sequence reads: CASTGGRAYEQYF. The DNA for the CDR3 is TGTGCCAGCACCGGCGGGAGGGCGTACGAGCAGTACTTC.

The chain recombines TRBV12-3 or TRBV12-4 with TRBJ2-2; the D gene is possibly TRBD1 (6 bases). Trimming shortened V by 7 bases and J by 6 bases, and 18 bases separated the two germline ends. CDR3 length: 15 amino acids. This CDR3 is CASKTATGFAGELFF. The CDR3 nucleotides read TGTGCCAGCAAGACCGCCACAGGGTTTGCCGGGGAGCTGTTTTTT.

CDR3 in DNA: TGTGCCAGCAGCGCTACGATAGAAGCTGCAGATACGCAGTATTTT. Translation: CASSATIEAADTQYF. The chain employs TRBV27 and TRBJ2-3; D gene ambiguous. CDR1 is MNHEY and CDR2 is SMNVEV in the germline V gene (reference sequence). CDR3 length equals 15 residues. Trimming left V 6 bases short and J 4 bases short, with 17 bases between.

About this clonotype: A much larger clone sits a single nucleotide away, making a read error possible. The J gene is TRBJ2-3, the V gene TRBV5-6; D remains unclear. Per the germline V gene, CDR1 is SGHDT and CDR2 is YYEEEE. V was pared by 4 bases and J by 0 bases, with 3 bases between. The CDR3 totals 12 residues. In nucleotides, the CDR3 is TGTGCCAGCAGCAAAAGCACAGATACGCAGTATTTT. Protein product: CASSKSTDTQYF.

This chain links TRBV20-1 with TRBJ2-2; D is undetermined. CDR3 length: 13 residues. V was pared by 5 bases and J by 1 base, with 8 bases between. CDR1 and CDR2 from the germline V gene are DFQATT and SNEGSKA (reference sequence). CDR3: CSAPQENTGELFF. DNA of the CDR3: TGCAGTGCTCCCCAGGAGAACACCGGGGAGCTGTTTTTT.

The chain uses TRBV29-1 and TRBJ2-5; D unresolved. Germline V gene data show CDR1 as SQVTM and CDR2 as ANQGSEA. The CDR3 runs to 10 residues. V was shortened by 7 bases and J by 8 bases, with 11 bases between the two germline ends. Here the CDR3 DNA reads TGCAGCGCCCAGGCGGATACCCAGTACTTC. Protein product: CSAQADTQYF.

This clonotype was recorded at least ten times. The V call is TRBV4-1, the J call TRBJ2-3, with no clear D. Germline-derived CDR1 and CDR2 are MGHRA and YSYEKL. This CDR3 contains 14 residues. The ends were cut back, 1 base at V and 2 bases at J, with 7 bases in the middle. DNA for the CDR3: TGCGCCAGCAGCCAAGTTATCTCCACAGATACGCAGTATTTT. Protein product: CASSQVISTDTQYF.

The rearrangement joins TRBV10-3 to TRBJ1-4, with 7 bases fitting TRBD1. The V segment lost 3 bases and the J segment 8 bases; nucleotides outside the gene matches: 12. Germline V gives CDR1 ENHRY, CDR2 SYGVKD. The CDR3 covers 16 residues. The CDR3 here is CAISDPQDRENEKLFF. The CDR3 DNA sequence: TGTGCCATCAGTGACCCCCAAGACAGGGAGAACGAAAAACTGTTTTTT.

This chain connects TRBV7-9 to TRBJ2-5; perhaps TRBD2 as D (6 bases). Germline assignment: CDR1 SEHNR and CDR2 FQNEAQ (reference sequence). The CDR3 consists of 14 residues. V lost 3 bases to trimming and J lost 3 bases, with 11 bases between them. This CDR3 is CASSFWGVEETQYF. In nucleotides, the CDR3 is TGTGCCAGCAGCTTCTGGGGGGTGGAAGAGACCCAGTACTTC.

This clonotype was found once. The chain uses TRBV27 and TRBJ2-1, with 10 bases aligning to TRBD1. The length of the CDR3 is 16 residues. The ends lost 2 bases at V and 3 bases at J; junction bases unmatched: 4. The germline V gene encodes CDR1 MNHEY and CDR2 SMNVEV (reference sequence). CDR3 residues: CASSLVWTGGYNEQFF. The DNA for the CDR3 is TGTGCCAGCAGTTTAGTTTGGACAGGGGGCTACAATGAGCAGTTCTTC.

The CDR3 DNA reads as TGTGCCAGCAGCTTCCTGACAGTCCCAGAGACCCAGTACTTC. It yields the protein CASSFLTVPETQYF. J is TRBJ2-5 and V is TRBV7-9, with a weak D call TRBD1 (5 bases). V gave up 3 bases and J gave up 4 bases, with 12 bases separating them. CDR3 length: 14 amino acids. The germline CDR1 and CDR2 sequences are SEHNR and FQNEAQ (reference sequence).

With regard to this clonotype: A much larger clonotype is one base distant, so this may be a read error. The gene calls are TRBV7-6 and TRBJ2-5, with D possibly TRBD1 on 6 matching bases. V dropped 2 bases and J dropped 3 bases, with 10 bases sitting between them. Germline V gene data show CDR1 as SGHVS and CDR2 as FNYEAQ. The CDR3 length is 14 residues. CDR3 loop: CASSLQDSKETQYF. Here the CDR3 DNA reads TGTGCCAGCAGCTTACAGGACAGTAAAGAGACCCAGTACTTC.

In its sample, this clonotype was seen a few times. The chain is built from TRBV7-2 and TRBJ2-2, with D perhaps matching TRBD1 (5 bases). V was shortened by 4 bases and J by 7 bases, with 10 bases between the two germline ends. This CDR3 is 13 amino acids long. Germline CDR1 reads SGHTA; CDR2 reads FQGNSA. In DNA, the CDR3 is TGTGCCAGCAGCTCCAGGGTACTCGGGGAGCTGTTTTTT. This codes for CASSSRVLGELFF. The whole variable domain, remainder taken from reference TRBV7-2 and TRBJ2-2, is GAGVSQSPSNKVTEKGKDVELRCDPISGHTALYWYRQSLGQGLEFLIYFQGNSAPDKSGLPSDRFSAERTGGSVSTLTIQRTQQEDSAVYLCASSSRVLGELFFGEGSRLTVL.

This clonotype came up a few times. The gene calls are TRBV7-2 and TRBJ2-7; TRBD2 aligns across 7 bases. This CDR3 comprises 15 residues. Germline CDR1 and CDR2: SGHTA and FQGNSA. Trimming took 1 base from V and 9 from J; bases not matched to a gene: 12. CDR3: CASSLVLAGVEGQYF. CDR3 nucleotide sequence: TGTGCCAGCAGCTTAGTTTTGGCGGGAGTGGAAGGGCAGTACTTC.

The V call is TRBV7-8, the J call TRBJ1-6; unclear D gene. Trimming cost V 0 bases and J 7 bases, with 10 bases left between them. Germline CDR1 and CDR2: SGHVS and FQNEAQ. The CDR3 has 15 residues. The CDR3 is CASSLARQTNSPLHF. CDR3 DNA sequence: TGTGCCAGCAGCTTAGCGCGGCAGACAAATTCACCCCTCCACTTT.

This clonotype was detected ten times or more. The rearrangement joins TRBV12-3 or TRBV12-4 to TRBJ1-1; 7 bases are shared with TRBD1. The CDR3 has 16 residues. The V segment lost 5 bases and the J segment 1 base; nucleotides outside the gene matches: 10. This CDR3 reads CASSRQGGGENTEAFF. For the CDR3, the DNA is TGTGCCAGCAGTAGACAGGGCGGGGGGGAGAACACTGAAGCTTTCTTT.

This clonotype has only a few counts. The rearrangement uses TRBV4-2 and TRBJ1-3; D perhaps matches TRBD1 (5 bases). CDR1 and CDR2 from the germline V gene are LGHNA and YNFKEQ. The CDR3 loop spans 15 amino acids. V lost 4 bases and J 1 base, leaving 11 bases between the germline ends. The CDR3 nucleotides are TGTGCCAGCAGCCGCAACCAGGGTTCTGGAAACACCATATATTTT. Encoded protein: CASSRNQGSGNTIYF.

The chain combines TRBV19 with TRBJ2-3, with 9 bases aligning to TRBD1. The CDR3 has 15 amino acids. Per germline, CDR1 LNHDA and CDR2 SQIVND (reference sequence). Trimming cost V 10 bases and J 2 bases; bases outside gene matches: 10. This CDR3 reads CAKDRGPFITDTQYF. Here the CDR3 DNA reads TGTGCCAAGGACAGGGGACCTTTCATCACAGATACGCAGTATTTT.